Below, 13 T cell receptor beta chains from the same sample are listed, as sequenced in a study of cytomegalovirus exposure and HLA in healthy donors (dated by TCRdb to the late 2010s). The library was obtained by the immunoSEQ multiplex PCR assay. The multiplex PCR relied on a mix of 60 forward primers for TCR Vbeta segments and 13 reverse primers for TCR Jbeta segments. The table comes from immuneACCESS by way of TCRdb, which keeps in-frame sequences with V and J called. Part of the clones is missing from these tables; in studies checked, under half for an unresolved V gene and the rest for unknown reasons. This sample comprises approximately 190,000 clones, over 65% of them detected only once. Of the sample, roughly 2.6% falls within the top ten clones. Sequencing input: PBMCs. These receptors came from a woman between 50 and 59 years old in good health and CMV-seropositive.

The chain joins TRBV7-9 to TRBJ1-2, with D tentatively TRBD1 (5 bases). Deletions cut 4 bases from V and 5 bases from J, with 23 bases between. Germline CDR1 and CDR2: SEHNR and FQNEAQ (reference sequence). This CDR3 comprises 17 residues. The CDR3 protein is CASSSWGELDAGYGYTF. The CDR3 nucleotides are TGTGCCAGCAGCTCATGGGGGGAGCTGGATGCTGGGTATGGCTACACCTTC. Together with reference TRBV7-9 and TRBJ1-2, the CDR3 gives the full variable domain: DTGVSQNPRHKITKRGQNVTFRCDPISEHNRLYWYRQTLGQGPEFLTYFQNEAQLEKSRLLSDRFSAERPKGSFSTLEIQRTEQGDSAMYLCASSSWGELDAGYGYTFGSGTRLTVV.

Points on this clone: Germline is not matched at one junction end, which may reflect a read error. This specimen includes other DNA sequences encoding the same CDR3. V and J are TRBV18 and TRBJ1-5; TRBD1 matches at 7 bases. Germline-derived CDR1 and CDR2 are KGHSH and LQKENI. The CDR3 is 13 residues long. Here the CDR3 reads CASSEQGDQPQHF. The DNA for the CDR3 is TGTGCCAGCTCCGAGCAGGGGGATCAACCCCAGCATTTT.

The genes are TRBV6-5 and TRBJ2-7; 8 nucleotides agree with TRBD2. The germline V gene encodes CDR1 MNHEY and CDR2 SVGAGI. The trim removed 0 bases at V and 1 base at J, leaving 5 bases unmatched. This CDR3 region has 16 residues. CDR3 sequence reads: CASSYSSAGASYEQYF. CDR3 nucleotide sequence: TGTGCCAGCAGTTACTCATCAGCGGGGGCTTCCTACGAGCAGTACTTC.

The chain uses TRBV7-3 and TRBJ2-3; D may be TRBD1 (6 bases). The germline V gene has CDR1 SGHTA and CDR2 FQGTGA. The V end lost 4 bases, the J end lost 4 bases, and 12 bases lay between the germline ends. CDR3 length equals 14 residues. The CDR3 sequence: CASSSQTGPDTQYF. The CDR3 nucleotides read TGTGCCAGCAGCTCGCAAACAGGGCCAGATACGCAGTATTTT.

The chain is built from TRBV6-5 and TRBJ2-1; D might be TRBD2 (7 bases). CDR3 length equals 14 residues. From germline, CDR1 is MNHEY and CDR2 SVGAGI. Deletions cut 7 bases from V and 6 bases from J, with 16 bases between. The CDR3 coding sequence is TGTGCCAGCAAAGGGGGGGGGATAATCAATGAGCAGTTCTTC. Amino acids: CASKGGGIINEQFF.

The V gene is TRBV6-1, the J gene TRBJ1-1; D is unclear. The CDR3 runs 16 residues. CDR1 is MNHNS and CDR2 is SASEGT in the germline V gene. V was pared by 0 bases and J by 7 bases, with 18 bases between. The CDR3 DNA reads TGTGCCAGCAGTGAAGCCCCAGGTAGGACGGGGTATGAAGCTTTCTTT. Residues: CASSEAPGRTGYEAFF.

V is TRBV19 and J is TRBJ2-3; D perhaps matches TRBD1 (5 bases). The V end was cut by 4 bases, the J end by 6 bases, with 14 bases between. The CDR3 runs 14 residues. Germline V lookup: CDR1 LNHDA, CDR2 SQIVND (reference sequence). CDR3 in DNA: TGTGCCAGTAGTACTCTCCGTAGGGGCGATACGCAGTATTTT. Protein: CASSTLRRGDTQYF.

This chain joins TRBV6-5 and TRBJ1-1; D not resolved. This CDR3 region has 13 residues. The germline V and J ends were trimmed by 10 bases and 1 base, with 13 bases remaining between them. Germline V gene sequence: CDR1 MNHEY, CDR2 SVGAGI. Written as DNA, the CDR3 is TGTGCCATCAAAAATCCAGGGAACACTGAAGCTTTCTTT. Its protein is CAIKNPGNTEAFF.

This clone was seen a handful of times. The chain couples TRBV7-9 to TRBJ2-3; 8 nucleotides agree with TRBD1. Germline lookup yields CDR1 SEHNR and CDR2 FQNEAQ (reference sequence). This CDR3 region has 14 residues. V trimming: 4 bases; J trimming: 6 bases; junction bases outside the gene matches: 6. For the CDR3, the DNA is TGTGCCAGCAGCTCCTGGACAGGGACGGATACGCAGTATTTT. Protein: CASSSWTGTDTQYF.

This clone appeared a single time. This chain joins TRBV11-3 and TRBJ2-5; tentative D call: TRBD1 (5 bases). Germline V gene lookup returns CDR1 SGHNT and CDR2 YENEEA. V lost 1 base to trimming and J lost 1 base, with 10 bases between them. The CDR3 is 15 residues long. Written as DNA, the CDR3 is TGTGCCAGCAGCTTAGCAGGGAAATCCCAAGAGACCCAGTACTTC. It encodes CASSLAGKSQETQYF.

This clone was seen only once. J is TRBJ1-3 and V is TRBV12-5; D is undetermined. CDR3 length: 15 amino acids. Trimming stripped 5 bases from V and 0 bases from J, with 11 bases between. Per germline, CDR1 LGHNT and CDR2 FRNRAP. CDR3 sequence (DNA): TGTGCTAGTGGTCCCCCGGGGTCCTCTGGAAACACCATATATTTT. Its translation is CASGPPGSSGNTIYF.

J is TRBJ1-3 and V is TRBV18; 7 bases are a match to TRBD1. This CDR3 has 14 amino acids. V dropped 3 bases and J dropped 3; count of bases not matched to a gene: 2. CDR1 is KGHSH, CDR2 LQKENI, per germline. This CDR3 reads CASSPGTDGNTIYF. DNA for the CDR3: TGTGCCAGCTCACCGGGGACAGATGGAAACACCATATATTTT.

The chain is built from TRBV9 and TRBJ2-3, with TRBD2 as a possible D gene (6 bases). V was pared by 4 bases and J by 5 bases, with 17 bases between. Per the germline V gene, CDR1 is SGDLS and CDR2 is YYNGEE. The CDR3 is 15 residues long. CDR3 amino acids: CASSQGGGYVDTQYF. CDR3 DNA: TGTGCCAGCAGCCAAGGTGGAGGGTATGTAGATACGCAGTATTTT. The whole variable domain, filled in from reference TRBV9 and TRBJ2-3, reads DSGVTQTPKHLITATGQRVTLRCSPRSGDLSVYWYQQSLDQGLQFLIQYYNGEERAKGNILERFSAQQFPDLHSELNLSSLELGDSALYFCASSQGGGYVDTQYFGPGTRLTVL.